The clone carrying this TCR beta chain occurred many times. Its antigen is as yet unknown. Each CDR3 protein is one row after TCRdb ran MiXCR on the 5' RACE reads. The sample has over 150,000 distinct CDR3 sequences; 6% to 7.5% are singletons. This sample is drawn from a study of T cells after yellow fever vaccination. Overall study results and limits: A large majority of primary-vaccination clones showed up again after the booster (approximately 96% CD4, 85% to 90% CD8).

The clonotype comes from a young man who received the YFV17D yellow fever vaccine. Here the sequenced sample was CD4+ T cells sorted from PBMCs, taken about 5 days after the first yellow fever vaccination.

The CDR3 reads CASKLGSGGATEAFF. CDR3 nucleotides: TGTGCCAGCAAGTTAGGAAGCGGGGGAGCCACTGAAGCTTTCTTT. This chain uses TRBV6-5 with TRBJ1-1; possible D gene TRBD1, 5 bases. Trimming left V 7 bases short and J 4 bases short, with 19 bases between. The CDR3 has 15 amino acids. Germline CDR1 reads MNHEY; CDR2 reads SVGAGI.